This TCR beta chain was sequenced for a study of OX40 agonist ivuxolimab in advanced cancers. Study summary: Administration of intravenous ivuxolimab to patients occurred every 2 weeks at 0.01 to 10 mg/kg.

Autoimmune disease history or systemic immunosuppression barred patients. Germline assignment: CDR1 MNHEY and CDR2 SVGAGI. Trimming took 3 bases from V and 4 from J, leaving 7 bases between them. This CDR3 spans 13 amino acids. Sequencing was performed with immunoSEQ multiplex PCR; in TCRdb, only in-frame clones are kept and a portion is missing. The sample holds more than 45,000 clones; about 86% are singletons and the top ten take about 0.8%. This TCR was recovered from an adult with an advanced solid tumor such as melanoma, head and neck, liver or kidney cancer. This sample comprised CD4+ or CD8+ T cells sorted from blood, obtained in a trial of the OX40 agonist ivuxolimab. The chain uses TRBV6-5 and TRBJ1-5; D unresolved. This CDR3 is CASSYTSNQPQHF. DNA for the CDR3: TGTGCCAGCAGTTATACTTCTAATCAGCCCCAGCATTTT.